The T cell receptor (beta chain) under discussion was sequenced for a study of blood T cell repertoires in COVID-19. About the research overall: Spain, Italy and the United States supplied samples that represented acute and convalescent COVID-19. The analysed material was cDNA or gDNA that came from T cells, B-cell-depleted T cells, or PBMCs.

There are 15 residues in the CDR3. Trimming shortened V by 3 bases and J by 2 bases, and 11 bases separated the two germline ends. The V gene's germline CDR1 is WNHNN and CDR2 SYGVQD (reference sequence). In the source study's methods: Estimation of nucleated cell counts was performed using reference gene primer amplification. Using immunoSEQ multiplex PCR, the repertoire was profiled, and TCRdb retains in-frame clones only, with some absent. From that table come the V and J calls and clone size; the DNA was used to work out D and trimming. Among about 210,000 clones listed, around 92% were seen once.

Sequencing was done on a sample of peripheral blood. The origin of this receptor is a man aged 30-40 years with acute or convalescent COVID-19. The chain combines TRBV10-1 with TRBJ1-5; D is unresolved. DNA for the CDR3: TGCGCCAGCAGTGAAAGGTTAGCGGGCAATCAGCCCCAGCATTTT. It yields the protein CASSERLAGNQPQHF.